The 24 T cell receptor beta chains presented below share a single source sample, sequenced in a study of OX40 agonist ivuxolimab in advanced cancers. The library was generated by the immunoSEQ multiplex PCR assay. Not all clones reach the TCRdb copy of this immuneACCESS table, which keeps in-frame sequences only. Checked studies attribute under half of the gap to unresolved V genes and leave the rest unexplained. The sample table shows 35,000 to 55,000 clones, and just under 95% are seen once. Approximately 11% of the sample belongs to the ten largest clones. The source material was CD4+ or CD8+ T cells sorted from blood, sampled in a trial of the OX40 agonist ivuxolimab. The receptors were sampled from an adult with an advanced solid tumor such as melanoma, head and neck, liver or kidney cancer.

The chain recombines TRBV10-2 with TRBJ2-7, with 16 positions matching TRBD2. V lost 8 bases, J lost 5 bases, and 6 bases stayed unmatched. This CDR3 comprises 15 residues. Germline loops: CDR1 WSHSY, CDR2 SAAADI. DNA of the CDR3: TGCGCCAGCGCGGGACTAGCGGGAGGGCCGAACGAGCAGTACTTC. It codes for CASAGLAGGPNEQYF.

The chain has TRBV29-1 and TRBJ2-7, with 7 bases that match TRBD2. V shed 6 bases, J shed 5 bases, and the junction held 10 bases outside the gene matches. Germline CDR1 SQVTM, CDR2 ANQGSEA. The CDR3 runs to 13 residues. CDR3 sequence (DNA): TGCAGCGTCGGCCCATCTAGCGGCGACGAGCAGTACTTC. Its protein is CSVGPSSGDEQYF.

V is TRBV29-1 and J is TRBJ2-5; D is undetermined. Germline values: CDR1 SQVTM, CDR2 ANQGSEA. This CDR3 comprises 14 residues. V was trimmed by 1 base and J by 5 bases, leaving 14 bases between them. CDR3 sequence: CSVEGVRPRETQYF. Here the CDR3 DNA reads TGCAGCGTTGAAGGTGTCAGGCCTCGGGAGACCCAGTACTTC. The full variable domain, with the rest looked up from reference TRBV29-1 and TRBJ2-5, is SAVISQKPSRDICQRGTSLTIQCQVDSQVTMMFWYRQQPGQSLTLIATANQGSEATYESGFVIDKFPISRPNLTFSTLTVSNMSPEDSSIYLCSVEGVRPRETQYFGPGTRLLVL.

The chain links TRBV6-1 to TRBJ2-1; D gene ambiguous. Germline V gene sequence: CDR1 MNHNS, CDR2 SASEGT. Trimming removed 1 base at V and 8 bases at J, with 6 bases between. The CDR3 has 12 residues. CDR3 loop: CASSEGYHEQFF. The CDR3 DNA reads TGTGCCAGCAGTGAAGGGTACCATGAGCAGTTCTTC.

The J gene is TRBJ1-5, the V gene TRBV4-2; D gene ambiguous. The CDR3 runs to 13 residues. V was trimmed by 3 bases and J by 7 bases, leaving 10 bases between them. Germline-derived CDR1 and CDR2 are LGHNA and YNFKEQ. The CDR3 loop is CASSQPQDQPQHF. CDR3 nucleotides: TGTGCCAGCAGCCAGCCCCAGGACCAGCCCCAGCATTTT.

This chain joins TRBV4-1 and TRBJ1-2, with TRBD1 matching 8 bases. This CDR3 has 17 amino acids. V trimming: 1 base; J trimming: 7 bases; junction bases outside the gene matches: 14. Germline CDR1 reads MGHRA; CDR2 reads YSYEKL. CDR3 bases: TGCGCCAGCAGCCAAGGGGTACAGGGGGTATCCTATCGTGGCTACACCTTC. Amino acid sequence: CASSQGVQGVSYRGYTF.

The chain joins TRBV11-2 to TRBJ1-4; unclear D gene. CDR3 length: 15 residues. Trimming took 0 bases from V and 7 from J, leaving 12 bases between them. Germline CDR1 is SGHAT and CDR2 is FQNNGV. The CDR3 loop reads CASSLEGPGSEKLFF. The CDR3 DNA reads TGTGCCAGCAGCTTAGAGGGCCCTGGGAGTGAAAAACTGTTTTTT.

The J gene is TRBJ2-1, the V gene TRBV30; a weak D match, TRBD2 (6 bases). Trimming cost V 3 bases and J 12 bases, with 15 bases left between them. Germline V gene sequence: CDR1 GTSNPN, CDR2 SVGIG (reference sequence). The CDR3 runs to 12 residues. The CDR3 DNA follows: TGTGCCTGGAGGGAACGGGAGTACAGGCAGTTCTTC. This sequence encodes CAWREREYRQFF.

The V and J genes are TRBV27 and TRBJ2-5, with 7 bases identical to TRBD1. Trimming cost V 5 bases and J 1 base; bases outside gene matches: 10. Germline V gene sequence: CDR1 MNHEY, CDR2 SMNVEV (reference sequence). This CDR3 region has 16 residues. DNA for the CDR3: TGTGCCAGCAGTCTCATACCGGGACAGATCCAAGAGACCCAGTACTTC. This gives the protein CASSLIPGQIQETQYF.

This clone was seen only once. This chain joins TRBV25-1 and TRBJ2-2; D is ambiguous. The CDR3 is made up of 12 amino acids. Trimming stripped 1 base from V and 5 bases from J, with 2 bases between. CDR1 is MGHDK, CDR2 SYGVNS, per germline. The CDR3 reads CASSELTGELFF. For the CDR3, the DNA is TGTGCCAGCAGTGAATTAACCGGGGAGCTGTTTTTT.

The chain uses TRBV9 and TRBJ2-1; D not certain. V was shortened by 5 bases and J by 0 bases, with 15 bases between the two germline ends. Germline values: CDR1 SGDLS, CDR2 YYNGEE. The CDR3 totals 16 residues. CDR3 protein: CASSPLRALSYNEQFF. In DNA, the CDR3 is TGTGCCAGCAGTCCCCTGAGAGCCCTCTCCTACAATGAGCAGTTCTTC. Supplemented by reference TRBV9 and TRBJ2-1, the full variable domain reads DSGVTQTPKHLITATGQRVTLRCSPRSGDLSVYWYQQSLDQGLQFLIQYYNGEERAKGNILERFSAQQFPDLHSELNLSSLELGDSALYFCASSPLRALSYNEQFFGPGTRLTVL.

In the case of this clone: Additional DNA sequences in this sample encode the identical CDR3. This chain links TRBV27 with TRBJ2-7; TRBD2 matches at 11 bases. This CDR3 region has 15 residues. The germline gives CDR1 MNHEY, CDR2 SMNVEV (reference sequence). With 5 bases clipped from V and 6 bases from J, the junction kept 9 bases outside the gene matches. The CDR3 is CASSIIAGGSGEQYF. CDR3 DNA sequence: TGTGCCAGCAGTATTATAGCGGGAGGGTCTGGCGAGCAGTACTTC.

This chain uses TRBV9 with TRBJ2-2; 9 bases align to TRBD2. CDR3 length: 18 residues. CDR1 and CDR2 from the germline V gene are SGDLS and YYNGEE. V was pared by 0 bases and J by 0 bases, with 6 bases of the junction left unmatched. CDR3 bases: TGTGCCAGCAGCGTAGATAGCGGGGGAGTCGCGAACACCGGGGAGCTGTTTTTT. Translation: CASSVDSGGVANTGELFF.

This clone was observed once. The chain uses TRBV7-9 and TRBJ1-2, with a weak D call TRBD1 (5 bases). This CDR3 spans 13 amino acids. Trimming left V 2 bases short and J 6 bases short, with 10 bases between. Germline CDR1 is SEHNR and CDR2 is FQNEAQ (reference sequence). The chain's CDR3 is CASSLIETDGYTF. In nucleotides, the CDR3 is TGTGCCAGCAGCTTAATCGAGACAGATGGCTACACCTTC.

The chain combines TRBV4-2 with TRBJ2-1; no clear D gene. This CDR3 region has 17 residues. The V gene lost 2 bases and the J gene lost 4 bases, with 18 bases spanning the gap. CDR1 LGHNA and CDR2 YNFKEQ come from the germline V gene. The CDR3 nucleotides read TGTGCCAGCAGCCAACCCCCCACCGTTCAAAGGTACAATGAGCAGTTCTTC. Its translation is CASSQPPTVQRYNEQFF.

Here the CDR3 DNA reads TGCGCCAGCAGCCCCGGGACAGGGTCAGGCACTGAAGCTTTCTTT. Protein: CASSPGTGSGTEAFF. The V call is TRBV4-3, the J call TRBJ1-1, with 9 bases matching TRBD1. Germline V gene lookup returns CDR1 LGHNA and CDR2 YSLEER. CDR3 length equals 15 residues. V was pared by 4 bases and J by 4 bases, with 7 bases of the junction left unmatched.

The rearrangement joins TRBV28 to TRBJ2-1; 8 positions match TRBD1. The CDR3 covers 15 residues. The trim removed 4 bases at V and 0 bases at J, leaving 2 bases unmatched. Germline lookup yields CDR1 MDHEN and CDR2 SYDVKM. The chain's CDR3 is CASSSDRGSYNEQFF. As DNA, the CDR3 is TGTGCCAGCAGTTCAGACAGGGGCTCCTACAATGAGCAGTTCTTC. Complete variable domain (other parts from reference TRBV28 and TRBJ2-1): DVKVTQSSRYLVKRTGEKVFLECVQDMDHENMFWYRQDPGLGLRLIYFSYDVKMKEKGDIPEGYSVSREKKERFSLILESASTNQTSMYLCASSSDRGSYNEQFFGPGTRLTVL.

Only one count was recorded for this clone. V usage is TRBV9 and J usage is TRBJ2-5; TRBD1 is a possible D gene (6 bases). There are 15 residues in the CDR3. Trimming cost V 3 bases and J 2 bases, with 14 bases left between them. Germline CDR1 reads SGDLS; CDR2 reads YYNGEE. CDR3 nucleotides: TGTGCCAGCAGCGGGGGGCGACAGGAACAAGAGACCCAGTACTTC. Residues: CASSGGRQEQETQYF.

V and J are TRBV6-4 and TRBJ2-5; D not resolved. The ends were cut back, 0 bases at V and 1 base at J, with 6 bases in the middle. Germline CDR1 reads MRHNA; CDR2 reads SNTAGT. The length of the CDR3 is 14 residues. The CDR3 nucleotides are TGTGCCAGCAGTGACTCGGGTGGCCAAGAGACCCAGTACTTC. Residues: CASSDSGGQETQYF.

This sequence joins TRBV2 and TRBJ1-4; no clear D gene. The CDR3 is 13 amino acids. Trimming stripped 5 bases from V and 8 bases from J, with 12 bases between. Germline V gene data show CDR1 as SNHLY and CDR2 as FYNNEI. Written as DNA, the CDR3 is TGTGCCAGCAGTAACTTCCCCGGCGAAAAACTGTTTTTT. It specifies CASSNFPGEKLFF. Looking up the rest from reference TRBV2 and TRBJ1-4 gives the full variable domain: EPEVTQTPSHQVTQMGQEVILRCVPISNHLYFYWYRQILGQKVEFLVSFYNNEISEKSEIFDDQFSVERPDGSNFTLKIRSTKLEDSAMYFCASSNFPGEKLFFGSGTQLSVL.

The chain is built from TRBV5-5 and TRBJ1-1; D gene ambiguous. Between the trimmed V and J ends, which lost 4 bases and 4 bases, there was a span of 11 bases. Germline values: CDR1 SGHKS, CDR2 YYEKEE (reference sequence). This CDR3 has 13 residues. CDR3: CASSLDISTEAFF. The CDR3, as DNA: TGTGCCAGCAGCCTGGATATTAGCACTGAAGCTTTCTTT.

V usage is TRBV2 and J usage is TRBJ1-3, with D perhaps matching TRBD1 (5 bases). Germline values: CDR1 SNHLY, CDR2 FYNNEI. V gave up 8 bases and J gave up 3 bases, with 26 bases separating them. The CDR3 is made up of 18 amino acids. The CDR3 DNA sequence: TGTGCCAGCGGAGGGCTGGTCACACCCAGGGCTATTGGAAACACCATATATTTT. The encoded protein is CASGGLVTPRAIGNTIYF. The whole variable domain, filled in from reference TRBV2 and TRBJ1-3, reads EPEVTQTPSHQVTQMGQEVILRCVPISNHLYFYWYRQILGQKVEFLVSFYNNEISEKSEIFDDQFSVERPDGSNFTLKIRSTKLEDSAMYFCASGGLVTPRAIGNTIYFGEGSWLTVV.

This clone showed up just once. The chain carries TRBV5-1 and TRBJ2-4, with no clear D. V lost 3 bases to trimming and J lost 6 bases, with 4 bases between them. Per germline, CDR1 SGHRS and CDR2 YFSETQ. CDR3 size: 11 residues. The CDR3 DNA reads as TGCGCCAGCAGCTATGGAAACATTCAGTACTTC. This sequence encodes CASSYGNIQYF. Looking up the rest from reference TRBV5-1 and TRBJ2-4 gives the full variable domain: KAGVTQTPRYLIKTRGQQVTLSCSPISGHRSVSWYQQTPGQGLQFLFEYFSETQRNKGNFPGRFSGRQFSNSRSEMNVSTLELGDSALYLCASSYGNIQYFGAGTRLSVL.

The chain recombines TRBV7-2 with TRBJ2-7; 7 bases match TRBD2. Germline CDR1 SGHTA, CDR2 FQGNSA. V lost 4 bases and J lost 5; bases outside the gene matches: 11. This CDR3 is 15 amino acids long. CDR3 sequence (DNA): TGTGCCAGCAGCTCCAGGGAACTAGCGACTAACGAGCAGTACTTC. It yields the protein CASSSRELATNEQYF.